The 19 T cell receptor beta chains below come from one sample, sequenced in a study of PD-L1 blockade in urothelial cancer. The method was immunoSEQ multiplex PCR; TCRdb's version includes in-frame clones alone and lacks a portion of them. The repertoire holds about 120,000 clones, with 85% to 90% as singletons. As to time point: peripheral blood 6 weeks after treatment start. The sequencing here drew on PBMCs, taken around atezolizumab (anti-PD-L1) treatment. These receptor sequences come from a man in his 60s with urothelial cancer.

This clone was observed a single time. This sequence joins TRBV7-9 and TRBJ1-2, with 10 nucleotides matching TRBD1. After removal of 1 base from V and 3 bases from J, the junction contained 5 bases not matched to a gene. Germline loops: CDR1 SEHNR, CDR2 FQNEAQ (reference sequence). The CDR3 runs to 16 residues. The CDR3 bases are TGTGCCAGCAGCTTAGGGGACAGGGGTCGGTACTATGGCTACACCTTC. This sequence encodes CASSLGDRGRYYGYTF.

The chain is built from TRBV5-1 and TRBJ1-1, with TRBD1 matching 7 bases. The V and J ends lost 6 bases and 6 bases, in that order; junction bases with no gene match: 8. Germline-derived CDR1 and CDR2 are SGHRS and YFSETQ. The CDR3 consists of 13 residues. CDR3 sequence: CASNEQGFAEAFF. The CDR3 DNA sequence: TGCGCCAGCAACGAACAGGGGTTCGCTGAAGCTTTCTTT.

This clone has more than one count but fewer than ten. The chain recombines TRBV30 with TRBJ1-1, with a weak D call TRBD1 (5 bases). CDR3 size: 10 residues. Trimming removed 5 bases from V and 10 bases from J, with 11 bases in between. CDR1 is GTSNPN, CDR2 SVGIG, per germline (reference sequence). Written as DNA, the CDR3 is TGTGCCTGGGGGGCTGTTGGAGCTTTCTTT. Its translation: CAWGAVGAFF.

This chain links TRBV15 with TRBJ1-2, with a possible D match to TRBD1 (6 bases). Germline values: CDR1 LNHNV, CDR2 YYDKDF (reference sequence). CDR3 size: 14 residues. Trimming removed 3 bases from V and 3 bases from J, with 11 bases in between. CDR3 sequence reads: CATSSAWTDYGYTF. CDR3 nucleotide sequence: TGTGCCACCAGCAGCGCATGGACAGACTATGGCTACACCTTC. The entire variable domain, with the rest obtained from reference TRBV15 and TRBJ1-2, is as follows: DAMVIQNPRYQVTQFGKPVTLSCSQTLNHNVMYWYQQKSSQAPKLLFHYYDKDFNNEADTPDNFQSRRPNTSFCFLDIRSPGLGDTAMYLCATSSAWTDYGYTFGSGTRLTVV.

V gene TRBV23-1 combines with J gene TRBJ2-1, with 7 bases that match TRBD1. TRBV23-1 is annotated as an ORF whose role is uncertain. This CDR3 comprises 15 residues. The V gene end was trimmed by 1 base and the J gene end by 9 bases; junction bases not matched to a gene: 9. The CDR3 sequence is CASSQYGQGVGEQFF. In nucleotides, the CDR3 is TGCGCCAGCAGTCAATACGGGCAGGGGGTAGGTGAGCAGTTCTTC.

This sequence joins TRBV5-4 and TRBJ2-7, with D perhaps TRBD1 (5 bases). V gave up 2 bases and J gave up 6 bases, with 12 bases separating them. The CDR3 spans 13 residues. From germline, CDR1 is SGHNT and CDR2 YYREEE (reference sequence). The CDR3 DNA sequence: TGTGCCAGCAGCTTACCAGGGTATGGCGAGCAGTACTTC. Translated, it gives CASSLPGYGEQYF.

The gene calls are TRBV11-3 and TRBJ2-7; 7 bases are shared with TRBD2. The CDR3 runs 14 residues. J lost 0 bases, V lost 5 bases, and 4 bases had no gene match. The germline V gene encodes CDR1 SGHNT and CDR2 YENEEA. Here the CDR3 DNA reads TGTGCCAGCAGCAGCCCGGGAGGCTCCTACGAGCAGTACTTC. Amino acid sequence: CASSSPGGSYEQYF.

The chain couples TRBV6-4 to TRBJ2-7, with D possibly TRBD2 on 6 matching bases. CDR3 length: 15 residues. Trimming pared 2 bases from V and 4 bases from J, leaving 15 bases between. Germline V CDR1 and CDR2: MRHNA, SNTAGT. For the CDR3, the DNA is TGTGCCAGCAGTGACGTGGGCGGGGAGGTTTACGAGCAGTACTTC. Its protein product is CASSDVGGEVYEQYF.

This chain joins TRBV2 and TRBJ2-7, with a tentative D call TRBD1 (6 bases). Germline V CDR1 and CDR2: SNHLY, FYNNEI. Trimming pared 7 bases from V and 1 base from J, leaving 11 bases between. The length of the CDR3 is 13 residues. CDR3 protein: CASTGQRSYEQYF. DNA for the CDR3: TGTGCCAGCACCGGACAGAGATCCTACGAGCAGTACTTC.

The chain joins TRBV6-1 to TRBJ1-2; D ambiguous. Germline V lookup: CDR1 MNHNS, CDR2 SASEGT. The CDR3 loop spans 16 amino acids. The V and J ends lost 2 bases and 4 bases respectively, with 17 bases between them. CDR3 protein: CASSEYRPRPGYGYTF. The CDR3 coding sequence is TGTGCCAGCAGTGAATATCGTCCGCGGCCGGGCTATGGCTACACCTTC.

In its sample, this clone was seen a few times. CDR3 in amino acids: CASSLGLRNTGELFF. CDR3 nucleotides: TGTGCCAGCAGCTTAGGTCTTCGGAACACCGGGGAGCTGTTTTTT. The rearrangement uses TRBV7-6 and TRBJ2-2; D not certain. Trimming shortened V by 1 base and J by 1 base, and 7 bases separated the two germline ends. The germline gives CDR1 SGHVS, CDR2 FNYEAQ. This CDR3 comprises 15 residues.

A few counts support this clone. The V call is TRBV29-1, the J call TRBJ1-2; no firm D call. The CDR3 extends over 11 amino acids. The germline V and J ends were trimmed by 7 bases and 7 bases, with 13 bases remaining between them. Germline CDR1 is SQVTM and CDR2 is ANQGSEA. This CDR3 reads CSAGRESGYTF. CDR3 in DNA: TGCAGCGCCGGGAGGGAGAGTGGCTACACCTTC.

This clone was found a few times. The rearrangement links TRBV4-1 to TRBJ1-2; maybe TRBD1 (5 bases). This CDR3 is built from 16 residues. V lost 1 base and J lost 0, with 12 bases in between. Germline V gives CDR1 MGHRA, CDR2 YSYEKL. Here the CDR3 DNA reads TGCGCCAGCAGCCAAGCAGACAGACAGACTAACTATGGCTACACCTTC. Protein product: CASSQADRQTNYGYTF.

The chain uses TRBV18 and TRBJ2-5; D call uncertain. Trimming removed 2 bases from V and 1 base from J, with 8 bases in between. CDR3 size: 14 residues. Germline V gene lookup returns CDR1 KGHSH and CDR2 LQKENI. CDR3 bases: TGTGCCAGCTCACCAGCGTACGTCCAAGAGACCCAGTACTTC. Its translation: CASSPAYVQETQYF.

The rearrangement joins TRBV11-1 to TRBJ2-1; TRBD2 agrees at 8 bases. V shed 5 bases and J 6 bases; nucleotides not matched to a gene: 18. Germline V lookup: CDR1 SGHAT, CDR2 FQDESV (reference sequence). The CDR3 has 18 amino acids. The CDR3 protein is CASSIPSGRTSRPNEQFF. The CDR3 DNA sequence: TGTGCCAGCAGCATCCCTAGCGGGCGAACCTCGCGCCCCAATGAGCAGTTCTTC.

The CDR3, as DNA: TGTGCCAGCAGTCCGATTGACAGGGGGCCTTACAATGAGCAGTTCTTC. Translating it yields CASSPIDRGPYNEQFF. V gene TRBV28 combines with J gene TRBJ2-1; TRBD1 aligns across 10 bases. CDR3 length equals 16 residues. V dropped 5 bases and J dropped 4; count of bases not matched to a gene: 8. Looked up from germline, CDR1 is MDHEN and CDR2 is SYDVKM.

In its sample, this clone was seen once. The chain combines TRBV5-4 with TRBJ1-1, with TRBD1 matching over 7 bases. Unmatched junction bases numbered 6, after V lost 1 base and J lost 6 bases. Germline V gives CDR1 SGHNT, CDR2 YYREEE (reference sequence). The CDR3 runs 14 residues. Here the CDR3 reads CASSLQGVVAEAFF. DNA of the CDR3: TGTGCCAGCAGCTTGCAGGGGGTGGTAGCTGAAGCTTTCTTT.

The chain joins TRBV7-8 to TRBJ1-1, with D tentatively TRBD1 (5 bases). The CDR3 length is 12 residues. CDR1 and CDR2 (germline): SGHVS, FQNEAQ. The V end lost 8 bases, the J end lost 1 base, and 8 bases lay between the germline ends. The CDR3 region has the DNA TGTGCCAGCGGACATGGGAACACTGAAGCTTTCTTT. The encoded protein is CASGHGNTEAFF.

This clone showed up just once. CDR3 DNA sequence: TGCGCCAGCAGCTTGTATACGGGAGCTTTCCATGGCTACACCTTC. Its translation is CASSLYTGAFHGYTF. This chain links TRBV5-1 with TRBJ1-2; no clear D gene. Trimming stripped 1 base from V and 6 bases from J, with 16 bases between. The CDR3 sequence is 15 residues long. In germline, CDR1 is SGHRS, CDR2 YFSETQ.